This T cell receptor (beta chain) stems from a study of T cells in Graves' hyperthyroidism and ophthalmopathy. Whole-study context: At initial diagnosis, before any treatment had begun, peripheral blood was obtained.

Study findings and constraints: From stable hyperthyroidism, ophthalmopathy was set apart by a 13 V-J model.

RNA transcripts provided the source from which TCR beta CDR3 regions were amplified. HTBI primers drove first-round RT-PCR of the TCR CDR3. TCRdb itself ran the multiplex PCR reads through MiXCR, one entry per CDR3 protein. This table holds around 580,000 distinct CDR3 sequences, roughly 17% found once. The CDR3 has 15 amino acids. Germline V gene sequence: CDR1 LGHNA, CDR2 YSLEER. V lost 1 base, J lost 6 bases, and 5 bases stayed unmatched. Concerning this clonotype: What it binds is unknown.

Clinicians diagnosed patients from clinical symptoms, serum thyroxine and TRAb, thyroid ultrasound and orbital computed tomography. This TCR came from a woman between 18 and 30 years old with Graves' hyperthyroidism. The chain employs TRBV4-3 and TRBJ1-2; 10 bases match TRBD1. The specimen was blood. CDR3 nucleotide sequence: TGCGCCAGCAGCCAAGGAGGGACAGGGGCAAATGGCTACACCTTC. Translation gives CASSQGGTGANGYTF.